One and the same sample provided the 3 T cell receptor beta chains below, sequenced in a study of cytomegalovirus exposure and HLA in healthy donors. Assay: immunoSEQ multiplex PCR; the TCRdb copy retains only in-frame clones and omits some. The sample contains around 94,000 clones, about 95% of which appear only once. Sequenced input: PBMCs. All receptors derive from a young woman in good health and CMV-seronegative.

V is TRBV18 and J is TRBJ1-1; D is unresolved. Trimming took off 2 bases at V and 5 bases at J, with 9 bases between the two ends. The CDR3 contains 13 residues. Germline CDR1 reads KGHSH; CDR2 reads LQKENI. CDR3 sequence: CASSPGGRTEAFF. Here the CDR3 DNA reads TGTGCCAGCTCACCAGGAGGGAGGACTGAAGCTTTCTTT. Full variable domain (remainder filled in from reference TRBV18 and TRBJ1-1): NAGVMQNPRHLVRRRGQEARLRCSPMKGHSHVYWYRQLPEEGLKFMVYLQKENIIDESGMPKERFSAEFPKEGPSILRIQQVVRGDSAAYFCASSPGGRTEAFFGQGTRLTVV.

This clone was seen more than once but under ten times. V usage is TRBV6-1 and J usage is TRBJ1-2, with unresolved D. V lost 0 bases to trimming and J lost 4 bases, with 6 bases between them. The CDR3 extends over 13 amino acids. Germline values: CDR1 MNHNS, CDR2 SASEGT. The CDR3 region is CASSEAAVYGYTF. CDR3 DNA sequence: TGTGCCAGCAGTGAAGCGGCAGTCTATGGCTACACCTTC.

The chain combines TRBV7-6 with TRBJ2-3; 7 bases line up with TRBD2. The CDR3 is 15 residues long. CDR1 is SGHVS and CDR2 is FNYEAQ in the germline V gene. V gave up 5 bases and J gave up 6 bases; unmatched junction bases: 11. The CDR3 DNA reads TGTGCCAGCAGCCGGGGGGACTGGGAAGCGGATACGCAGTATTTT. Amino acid sequence: CASSRGDWEADTQYF.